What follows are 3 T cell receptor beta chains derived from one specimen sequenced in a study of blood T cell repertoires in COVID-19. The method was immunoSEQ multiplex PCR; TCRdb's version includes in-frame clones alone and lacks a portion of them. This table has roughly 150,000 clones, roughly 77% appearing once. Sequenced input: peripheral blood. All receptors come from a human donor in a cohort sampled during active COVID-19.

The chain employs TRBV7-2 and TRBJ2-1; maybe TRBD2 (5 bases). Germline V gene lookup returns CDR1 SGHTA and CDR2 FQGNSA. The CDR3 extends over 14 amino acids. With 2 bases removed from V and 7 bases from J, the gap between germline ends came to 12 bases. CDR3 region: CASSLFGVSNEQFF. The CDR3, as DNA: TGTGCCAGCAGCTTATTCGGGGTATCGAATGAGCAGTTCTTC. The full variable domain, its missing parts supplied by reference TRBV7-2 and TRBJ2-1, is GAGVSQSPSNKVTEKGKDVELRCDPISGHTALYWYRQSLGQGLEFLIYFQGNSAPDKSGLPSDRFSAERTGGSVSTLTIQRTQQEDSAVYLCASSLFGVSNEQFFGPGTRLTVL.

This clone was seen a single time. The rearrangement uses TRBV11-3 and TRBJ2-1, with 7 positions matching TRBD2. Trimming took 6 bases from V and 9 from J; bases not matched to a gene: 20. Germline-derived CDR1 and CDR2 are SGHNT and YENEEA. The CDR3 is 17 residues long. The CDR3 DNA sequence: TGTGCCAGCAGTATAAATTCTGGGGGGGTCCTCCAAAGTGAGCAGTTCTTC. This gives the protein CASSINSGGVLQSEQFF.

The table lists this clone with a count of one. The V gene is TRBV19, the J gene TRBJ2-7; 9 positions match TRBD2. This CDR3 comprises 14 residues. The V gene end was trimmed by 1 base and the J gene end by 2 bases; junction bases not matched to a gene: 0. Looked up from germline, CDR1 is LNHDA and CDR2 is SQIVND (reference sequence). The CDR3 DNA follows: TGTGCCAGTAGTATAGTAGCGGGGGCCTACGAGCAGTACTTC. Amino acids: CASSIVAGAYEQYF. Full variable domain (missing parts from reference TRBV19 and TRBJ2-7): DGGITQSPKYLFRKEGQNVTLSCEQNLNHDAMYWYRQDPGQGLRLIYYSQIVNDFQKGDIAEGYSVSREKKESFPLTVTSAQKNPTAFYLCASSIVAGAYEQYFGPGTRLTVT.